This T cell receptor beta chain was documented in a study of blood T cells in healthy people across ages. Peripheral blood from each donor was collected in a volume of roughly 9.8 milliliters. It was with a sample-barcoded 5' primer and a J-beta primer mix that a second PCR of about 6 to 12 cycles was run. Each CDR3 protein is one row after TCRdb ran MiXCR on the 5' RACE reads. The data contain 550,000 to 600,000 distinct CDR3 sequences, roughly 28% of them singletons. CDR1 is SGHTA, CDR2 FQGNSA, per germline. CDR3 length: 15 amino acids. The specimen was blood. This receptor was taken from a woman between 65 and 79 years old in good health. J is TRBJ2-1 and V is TRBV7-2; D call uncertain. The better agreement between TRBJ2-5 and the DNA end casts doubt on the J call. The CDR3 nucleotides read TGTGCCAGCAGCTTAGCGTGGGCGAGCTCGAGGACCCAGTACTTC. Protein: CASSLAWASSRTQYF.